The 17 T cell receptor beta chains given below trace back to one sample, sequenced in a study of circulating CD8 cells and anti-PD-1 response in melanoma. Four subsets defined by PD-1 and/or TIGIT were sorted from live CD3+CD8+TCRalphabeta+ cells. The QIAseq Immune Repertoire TCR panel built the libraries from roughly 15 ng of total RNA. TCRdb fed the reads into MiXCR, producing one record per CDR3 protein. The data hold some 970 distinct CDR3 sequences, with 6% to 8.5% observed a single time. This specimen was CD8+ T cells from PBMCs, taken at baseline or after one month of anti-PD-1 therapy (not recorded which). Source of these receptors: a human donor with melanoma.

This clonotype is categorized as medium-sized. The chain combines TRBV7-3 with TRBJ2-1; 11 bases match TRBD2. This CDR3 contains 15 residues. Germline-derived CDR1 and CDR2 are SGHTA and FQGTGA. Germline trimming cut 5 bases from V and 6 bases from J; bases unmatched to any gene: 6. The CDR3 DNA is TGTGCCAGCAGCACCGGGACTAGCGGTCTCAATGAGCAGTTCTTC. It specifies CASSTGTSGLNEQFF.

Regarding this clonotype: Relative to the germline gene, one junction end is altered; a read error may explain this. The chain is built from TRBV5-1 and TRBJ2-1, with 9 bases lining up with TRBD1. Germline CDR1 reads SGHRS; CDR2 reads YFSETQ. The CDR3 sequence is 16 residues long. The CDR3 loop reads CASSLDRGQAYNEQSF. As DNA, the CDR3 is TGCGCCAGCAGCTTGGACAGGGGGCAAGCCTACAATGAGCAGTCCTTC.

The chain has TRBV7-9 and TRBJ1-1; D call uncertain. V lost 5 bases and J lost 6, with 13 bases in between. This CDR3 spans 13 amino acids. Germline CDR1 reads SEHNR; CDR2 reads FQNEAQ (reference sequence). The DNA for the CDR3 is TGTGCCAGCAGCCAATCGTCCGGGGCTGAAGCTTTCTTT. Translated: CASSQSSGAEAFF. The variable domain in full, completed from reference TRBV7-9 and TRBJ1-1, reads DTGVSQNPRHKITKRGQNVTFRCDPISEHNRLYWYRQTLGQGPEFLTYFQNEAQLEKSRLLSDRFSAERPKGSFSTLEIQRTEQGDSAMYLCASSQSSGAEAFFGQGTRLTVV.

By sample share, this clonotype is medium-sized. The chain has TRBV7-9 and TRBJ2-7; D is undetermined. The V end lost 5 bases, the J end lost 3 bases, and 8 bases lay between the germline ends. Germline loops: CDR1 SEHNR, CDR2 FQNEAQ (reference sequence). The CDR3 totals 12 residues. In nucleotides, the CDR3 is TGTGCCAGCAGCCTGGACGACTACGAGCAGTACTTC. This gives the protein CASSLDDYEQYF.

This clonotype is medium-sized by share. The rearrangement joins TRBV27 to TRBJ2-7, with no clear D. Germline-derived CDR1 and CDR2 are MNHEY and SMNVEV (reference sequence). V was shortened by 3 bases and J by 5 bases, with 8 bases between the two germline ends. This CDR3 contains 12 residues. The chain's CDR3 is CASSFLGDEQYF. The CDR3 region has the DNA TGTGCCAGCAGTTTTTTGGGTGACGAGCAGTACTTC.

This clonotype is large (0.1 to 1%) by share. This sequence joins TRBV28 and TRBJ2-3; TRBD1 might be the D (6 bases). V was shortened by 7 bases and J by 2 bases, with 13 bases between the two germline ends. In germline, CDR1 is MDHEN, CDR2 SYDVKM. There are 14 residues in the CDR3. The CDR3 nucleotides are TGTGCCAGCAACCTCCAGGGGTTCACAGATACGCAGTATTTT. Translating gives CASNLQGFTDTQYF.

This clonotype is labeled medium-sized. The chain carries TRBV29-1 and TRBJ2-4, with 7 bases identical to TRBD1. V lost 2 bases and J lost 1; bases outside the gene matches: 2. This CDR3 has 14 residues. The germline V gene has CDR1 SQVTM and CDR2 ANQGSEA. This CDR3 reads CSVETGEAKNIQYF. CDR3 nucleotides: TGCAGCGTTGAAACAGGGGAGGCCAAAAACATTCAGTACTTC.

By share, this clonotype counts as large. The V gene is TRBV28, the J gene TRBJ1-2, with a tentative D call TRBD1 (6 bases). The germline CDR1 and CDR2 sequences are MDHEN and SYDVKM. Trimming shortened V by 1 base and J by 4 bases, and 22 bases separated the two germline ends. The CDR3 sequence is 18 residues long. The CDR3 region is CASSLSGGGYRALYGYTF. The CDR3 DNA reads TGTGCCAGCAGTTTATCCGGCGGCGGTTACAGGGCCCTCTATGGCTACACCTTC.

This clonotype is categorized as large (0.1 to 1%). The chain recombines TRBV28 with TRBJ1-5; D call uncertain. Germline V gives CDR1 MDHEN, CDR2 SYDVKM. Trimming stripped 2 bases from V and 8 bases from J, with 19 bases between. There are 16 residues in the CDR3. The CDR3 sequence: CASSLRAIYRLEPQHF. As DNA, the CDR3 is TGTGCCAGCAGTTTAAGGGCCATCTACCGGCTCGAGCCCCAGCATTTT.

Judged by abundance, this clonotype is large. This sequence joins TRBV28 and TRBJ1-5; 8 bases fit TRBD1. The CDR3 is 15 amino acids. CDR1 and CDR2 (germline): MDHEN, SYDVKM. V lost 6 bases and J lost 2; bases outside the gene matches: 6. CDR3 in DNA: TGTGCCAGCAGCATACTACAGGGGGGCAATCAGCCCCAGCATTTT. Its protein is CASSILQGGNQPQHF.

In its sample, this clonotype is medium-sized (0.01 to 0.1%). Written as DNA, the CDR3 is TGTGCCAGCAGCTTCGGCGAGGGCACTGAAGCTTTCTTT. Amino acids: CASSFGEGTEAFF. The chain links TRBV11-2 to TRBJ1-1; D is unclear. The length of the CDR3 is 13 residues. Deletions cut 3 bases from V and 4 bases from J, with 9 bases between. Germline V gene sequence: CDR1 SGHAT, CDR2 FQNNGV.

This clonotype rates as large. The chain is built from TRBV27 and TRBJ2-7, with 8 positions matching TRBD2. The trim removed 11 bases at V and 6 bases at J, leaving 6 bases unmatched. Germline V gene sequence: CDR1 MNHEY, CDR2 SMNVEV (reference sequence). The CDR3 spans 11 residues. The CDR3 is CASRRGVEQYF. CDR3 DNA sequence: TGTGCCTCGCGGCGGGGGGTCGAGCAGTACTTC.

This clonotype is categorized as medium-sized. This chain links TRBV7-3 with TRBJ2-5; D might be TRBD1 (5 bases). Germline loops: CDR1 SGHTA, CDR2 FQGTGA. V shed 5 bases and J shed 5 bases, with 12 bases lying between them. The CDR3 is 13 amino acids. The CDR3 DNA reads as TGTGCCAGCAGCCCCCAGGGCTCGGAGACCCAGTACTTC. Its protein is CASSPQGSETQYF. The complete variable domain, with remaining parts taken from reference TRBV7-3 and TRBJ2-5, reads GAGVSQTPSNKVTEKGKYVELRCDPISGHTALYWYRQSLGQGPEFLIYFQGTGAADDSGLPNDRFFAVRPEGSVSTLKIQRTERGDSAVYLCASSPQGSETQYFGPGTRLLVL.

This clonotype is deemed medium-sized. The V gene is TRBV28, the J gene TRBJ1-5; 8 bases align to TRBD1. Germline-derived CDR1 and CDR2 are MDHEN and SYDVKM. This CDR3 has 15 amino acids. Losses at the gene ends were 6 bases for V and 4 bases for J; bases not matched to a gene: 8. CDR3 region: CASSHDRGGNQPQHF. In DNA, the CDR3 is TGTGCCAGCAGCCACGACAGGGGTGGTAATCAGCCCCAGCATTTT. Full variable domain (missing parts from reference TRBV28 and TRBJ1-5): DVKVTQSSRYLVKRTGEKVFLECVQDMDHENMFWYRQDPGLGLRLIYFSYDVKMKEKGDIPEGYSVSREKKERFSLILESASTNQTSMYLCASSHDRGGNQPQHFGDGTRLSIL.

This clonotype is classed as medium-sized. The chain is built from TRBV6-2 or TRBV6-3 and TRBJ1-1, with D unresolved. This CDR3 spans 14 amino acids. V was clipped by 0 bases and J by 6 bases, with 11 bases between them. CDR1 MNHEY and CDR2 SVGEGT come from the germline V gene. The CDR3 reads CASSYSDWNSEAFF. CDR3 bases: TGTGCCAGCAGTTACTCGGATTGGAATTCTGAAGCTTTCTTT.

In this sample, this clonotype is large (0.1 to 1%). The rearrangement joins TRBV27 to TRBJ1-2; TRBD1 matches 7 bases. Germline CDR1 is MNHEY and CDR2 is SMNVEV (reference sequence). V lost 6 bases, J lost 4 bases, and 8 bases stayed unmatched. The CDR3 is 14 residues long. The CDR3 spells CASREQGNLYGYTF. The DNA for the CDR3 is TGTGCCAGCAGGGAACAGGGGAACCTCTATGGCTACACCTTC.

The CDR3 is CASSLQAEYSNQPQHF. The CDR3 DNA reads TGTGCCAGCAGCCTGCAGGCGGAGTATAGCAATCAGCCCCAGCATTTT. The chain combines TRBV28 with TRBJ1-5, with no clear D. The CDR3 extends over 16 amino acids. Trimming removed 6 bases from V and 0 bases from J, with 15 bases in between. The germline V gene encodes CDR1 MDHEN and CDR2 SYDVKM.